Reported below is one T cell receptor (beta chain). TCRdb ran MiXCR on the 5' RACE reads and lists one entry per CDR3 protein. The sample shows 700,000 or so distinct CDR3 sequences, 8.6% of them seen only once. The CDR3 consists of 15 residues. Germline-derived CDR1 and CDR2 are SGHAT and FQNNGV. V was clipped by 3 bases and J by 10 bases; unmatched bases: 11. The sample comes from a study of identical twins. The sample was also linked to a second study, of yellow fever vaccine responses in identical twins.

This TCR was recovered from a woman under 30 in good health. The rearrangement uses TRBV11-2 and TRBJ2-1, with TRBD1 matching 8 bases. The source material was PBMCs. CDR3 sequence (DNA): TGTGCCAGCAGCTTCGACAGGGGCTTCGTTTGGGAGCAGTTCTTC. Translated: CASSFDRGFVWEQFF.